Included here is one T cell receptor beta chain sequence, with context. The antigen remains undetermined. The data derive from a study of cytomegalovirus exposure and HLA in healthy donors. About the study: The early release's HLA-typed donors yielded tens of millions of unique TCRs.

General study findings and limits: In vitro data verified three CMV-associated chains as specific for CMV antigens.

Amplification used 60 Vbeta primers and 13 Jbeta primers. Assay used: immunoSEQ multiplex PCR; TCRdb lists only in-frame clones, some missing. Of fewer than 150,000 clones listed, around 77% are singletons. CDR3 size: 19 residues. Germline lookup yields CDR1 SEHNR and CDR2 FQNEAQ (reference sequence). V gave up 5 bases and J gave up 1 base; unmatched junction bases: 14. V is TRBV7-9 and J is TRBJ2-3, with TRBD2 identical over 11 bases. Specimen: PBMCs. The sequence was collected from a man aged 50 to 59 in good health and CMV-seropositive. The CDR3 coding sequence is TGTGCCAGCAGCCCTGGGGTGGCTAGCGGGAGGATGGGCACAGATACGCAGTATTTT. Translated, it gives CASSPGVASGRMGTDTQYF.